This T cell receptor beta chain came from a study of shared clonotypes between healthy human individuals. Sequencing used immunoSEQ multiplex PCR; TCRdb keeps in-frame clones, though not all of them. The data show about 480,000 clones, 79% seen once. V was trimmed by 4 bases and J by 0 bases, leaving 13 bases between them. CDR3 length: 16 residues. CDR1 and CDR2 (germline): MNHEY, SVGAGI. The genes are TRBV6-5 and TRBJ1-3; D ambiguous. The sample consisted of PBMCs. The receptor was isolated from a woman in her 40s in good health. Some clones in this sample may be carry-over from other donors' samples. CDR3 amino acids: CASSSEGTHSGNTIYF. The CDR3, as DNA: TGTGCCAGCAGTTCGGAGGGTACCCACTCTGGAAACACCATATATTTT.